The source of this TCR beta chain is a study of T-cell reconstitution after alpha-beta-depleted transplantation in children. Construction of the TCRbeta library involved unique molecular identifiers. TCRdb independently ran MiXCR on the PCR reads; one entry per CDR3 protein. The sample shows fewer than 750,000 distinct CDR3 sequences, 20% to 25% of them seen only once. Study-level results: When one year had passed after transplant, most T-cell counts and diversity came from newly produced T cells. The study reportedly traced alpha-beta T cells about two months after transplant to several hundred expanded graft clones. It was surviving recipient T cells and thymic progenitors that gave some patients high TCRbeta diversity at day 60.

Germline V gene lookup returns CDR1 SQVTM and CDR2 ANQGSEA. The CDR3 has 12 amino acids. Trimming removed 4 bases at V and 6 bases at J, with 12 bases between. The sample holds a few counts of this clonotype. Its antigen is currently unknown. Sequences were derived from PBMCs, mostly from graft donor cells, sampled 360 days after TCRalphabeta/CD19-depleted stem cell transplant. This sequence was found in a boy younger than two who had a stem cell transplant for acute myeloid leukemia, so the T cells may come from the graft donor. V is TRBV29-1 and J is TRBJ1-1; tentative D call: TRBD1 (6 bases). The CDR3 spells CSVANGGAEAFF. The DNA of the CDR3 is TGCAGCGTTGCCAACGGGGGCGCTGAAGCTTTCTTT.